These 32 T cell receptor beta chains were sequenced from one sample in a study of T cells after yellow fever vaccination. In TCRdb, the 5' RACE reads were re-called with MiXCR into one record per CDR3 protein. The sample consists of about 310,000 distinct CDR3 sequences, 3% to 4.5% of them appearing once. The sample was PBMCs, taken on the day of the yellow fever booster vaccination. Receptors originate from a man between 18 and 29 years old who received the YFV17D yellow fever vaccine.

This chain uses TRBV7-2 with TRBJ1-2; the D gene is possibly TRBD1 (5 bases). This CDR3 is 15 amino acids long. V was shortened by 5 bases and J by 5 bases, with 18 bases between the two germline ends. In germline, CDR1 is SGHTA, CDR2 FQGNSA. This CDR3 is CASSTADSLGYGYTF. CDR3 sequence (DNA): TGTGCCAGCAGCACTGCCGACAGCCTGGGTTATGGCTACACCTTC.

This clonotype was found many times. The chain has TRBV18 and TRBJ2-3, with D unclear. V was trimmed by 1 base and J by 4 bases, leaving 6 bases between them. Germline CDR1 KGHSH, CDR2 LQKENI. This CDR3 region has 13 residues. The CDR3 sequence: CASSPQDADTQYF. The CDR3 DNA sequence: TGTGCCAGCTCACCACAGGATGCAGATACGCAGTATTTT.

This clonotype was counted only a few times. This chain links TRBV20-1 with TRBJ2-7; possible D gene TRBD1, 6 bases. This CDR3 is built from 13 residues. Trimming left V 5 bases short and J 5 bases short, with 16 bases between. From germline, CDR1 is DFQATT and CDR2 SNEGSKA (reference sequence). The chain's CDR3 is CSAAQGMGHEQYV. Written as DNA, the CDR3 is TGCAGTGCTGCCCAGGGGATGGGACACGAGCAGTACGTC.

This clonotype has at least ten counts. The chain joins TRBV13 to TRBJ2-7, with a tentative D call TRBD1 (5 bases). CDR1 PRHDT and CDR2 FYEKMQ come from the germline V gene (reference sequence). Trimming pared 3 bases from V and 9 bases from J, leaving 15 bases between. This CDR3 spans 13 amino acids. The DNA for the CDR3 is TGTGCCAGCAGCTTTAATGGCAGGGATCTGCAGTACGTC. It is translated as CASSFNGRDLQYV.

V is TRBV19 and J is TRBJ2-3; 8 bases align to TRBD2. The CDR3 has 15 residues. The V gene's germline CDR1 is LNHDA and CDR2 SQIVND (reference sequence). J gave up 0 bases and V 5 bases, and 4 bases lay outside the gene matches. The CDR3 region is CASSGAGVSTDTQYF. CDR3 bases: TGTGCCAGTAGTGGAGCGGGGGTGAGCACAGATACGCAGTATTTT.

This clonotype was seen ten or more times. The chain links TRBV28 to TRBJ2-3; 9 bases align to TRBD2. This CDR3 region has 15 residues. V gave up 4 bases and J gave up 5 bases; unmatched junction bases: 7. Per the germline V gene, CDR1 is MDHEN and CDR2 is SYDVKM. The CDR3 DNA reads TGTGCCAGCAGTTCGGCGGGGGGGCAGGGAGATACGCAGTATTTT. Translating it yields CASSSAGGQGDTQYF.

Notes on this clonotype: A clone one base away is much larger, so this may be a read error. The V gene is TRBV4-3, the J gene TRBJ2-2, with 11 bases identical to TRBD1. Germline trimming cut 5 bases from V and 4 bases from J; bases unmatched to any gene: 12. In germline, CDR1 is LGHNA, CDR2 YSLEER. The CDR3 totals 18 residues. In DNA, the CDR3 is TGCGCCAGCAGCTTACATACACCGGGACAGGGGGGCACCGGGGAGCTGTTTTTT. It codes for CASSLHTPGQGGTGELFF.

This clonotype was seen repeatedly, ten times or more. The V call is TRBV7-2, the J call TRBJ1-1, with TRBD1 matching over 9 bases. Per germline, CDR1 SGHTA and CDR2 FQGNSA. The CDR3 runs to 13 residues. With 5 bases clipped from V and 6 bases from J, the junction kept 4 bases outside the gene matches. CDR3 bases: TGTGCCAGCAGCATGGACAGGGGCGCTGAAGCTTTCTTT. Its protein is CASSMDRGAEAFF.

This rearrangement joins TRBV28 to TRBJ1-2, with D possibly being TRBD1 (5 bases). The V gene lost 3 bases and the J gene lost 5 bases, with 22 bases spanning the gap. The CDR3 runs to 17 residues. CDR1 and CDR2 (germline): MDHEN, SYDVKM. The CDR3 loop reads CASSFGPGTEGYYGYTF. The CDR3 DNA is TGTGCCAGCAGTTTCGGCCCCGGGACTGAGGGTTATTATGGCTACACCTTC.

This clonotype turned up a few times. CDR3 nucleotide sequence: TGTGCCAGCAGTCGTCTTTGGGATTCTGGAAACACCATATATTTT. Its translation: CASSRLWDSGNTIYF. The chain is built from TRBV6-6 and TRBJ1-3, with unresolved D. V lost 5 bases and J lost 1, with 12 bases in between. Germline CDR1 MNHNY, CDR2 SVGAGI (reference sequence). The CDR3 length is 15 residues.

This clonotype has at least ten counts. The V call is TRBV14, the J call TRBJ2-3, with TRBD2 matching 7 bases. The germline V gene has CDR1 SGHDN and CDR2 FVKESK. There are 15 residues in the CDR3. Trimming at V came to 7 bases and at J to 2 bases, leaving 9 bases not matched to a gene. CDR3 sequence (DNA): TGTGCCAGCACGGAGTGGAGCGGGAACACAGATACGCAGTATTTT. Its translation: CASTEWSGNTDTQYF.

The chain employs TRBV11-2 and TRBJ2-7; D is undetermined. V lost 0 bases and J lost 4, with 7 bases in between. The CDR3 covers 13 residues. CDR1 and CDR2 (germline): SGHAT, FQNNGV. The CDR3 spells CASSLDREYEQYV. For the CDR3, the DNA is TGTGCCAGCAGCTTAGATCGAGAGTACGAGCAGTACGTC.

The chain uses TRBV29-1 and TRBJ1-1, with D maybe TRBD1 (5 bases). This CDR3 spans 16 amino acids. V gave up 2 bases and J gave up 4 bases, with 20 bases separating them. The germline CDR1 and CDR2 sequences are SQVTM and ANQGSEA. The CDR3 DNA sequence: TGCAGCGTTGAAAGTAGGTGGGGCAGGAGGGTCACTGAAGCTTTCTTT. Translating gives CSVESRWGRRVTEAFF.

This clonotype has ten or more counts. The genes are TRBV5-1 and TRBJ2-5; the match to TRBD1 covers 10 bases. The V gene end was trimmed by 7 bases and the J gene end by 2 bases; junction bases not matched to a gene: 8. Germline-derived CDR1 and CDR2 are SGHRS and YFSETQ. CDR3 length equals 15 residues. The CDR3 nucleotides read TGCGCCAGCCGAGCCCTGGACAGGGGGCAAGAGACCCAGTACTTC. Amino acids: CASRALDRGQETQYF.

At least ten counts were recorded for this clonotype. The rearrangement uses TRBV7-8 and TRBJ2-5; possibly TRBD1 or TRBD2 for D (5 bases each). Germline CDR1 is SGHVS and CDR2 is FQNEAQ. This CDR3 contains 16 residues. With 5 bases removed from V and 1 base from J, the gap between germline ends came to 17 bases. The CDR3 here is CASSASARDGQETQYF. CDR3 bases: TGTGCCAGCAGCGCATCGGCTCGGGACGGCCAAGAGACCCAGTACTTC.

This clonotype appeared many times. The chain couples TRBV5-1 to TRBJ2-2, with 9 bases lining up with TRBD2. Germline V CDR1 and CDR2: SGHRS, YFSETQ. This CDR3 has 15 residues. V dropped 4 bases and J dropped 5; count of bases not matched to a gene: 6. CDR3 bases: TGCGCCAGCAGCCCGGGACTAGCATGGACCGGGGAGCTGTTTTTT. It codes for CASSPGLAWTGELFF.

This clonotype occurred many times. The chain couples TRBV15 to TRBJ2-1; no clear D. The CDR3 runs to 13 residues. Germline V gene data show CDR1 as LNHNV and CDR2 as YYDKDF (reference sequence). Trimming took off 5 bases at V and 7 bases at J, with 12 bases between the two ends. The CDR3, as DNA: TGTGCCACCAGCCCTTCCGGGTGGAATGAGCAGTTCTTC. Its translation is CATSPSGWNEQFF. Based on the CDR3 plus reference TRBV15 and TRBJ2-1, the full variable domain is DAMVIQNPRYQVTQFGKPVTLSCSQTLNHNVMYWYQQKSSQAPKLLFHYYDKDFNNEADTPDNFQSRRPNTSFCFLDIRSPGLGDTAMYLCATSPSGWNEQFFGPGTRLTVL.

This clonotype was detected many times. The V and J genes are TRBV10-3 and TRBJ2-5; TRBD1 matches 7 bases. Germline values: CDR1 ENHRY, CDR2 SYGVKD. The CDR3 is made up of 17 amino acids. The junction had 14 bases not matched to a gene; V was cut back by 2 bases and J by 5 bases. The DNA for the CDR3 is TGTGCCATCAGTGAGCCCCCAGGCTGGGACAGAAAGGAGACCCAGTACTTC. Translating gives CAISEPPGWDRKETQYF.

This clonotype was seen repeatedly, ten times or more. Sequence at one end of the junction differs from germline and may be a read error. The chain couples TRBV7-7 to TRBJ2-1, with D maybe TRBD1 (6 bases). The CDR3 sequence is 16 residues long. Germline-derived CDR1 and CDR2 are SSHAT and FNYEAQ (reference sequence). CDR3 DNA sequence: TGTGCTAGCAGCTTAGGGCTAAGGGACAACTACAATGAGCAGTTCTTC. Amino acid sequence: CASSLGLRDNYNEQFF.

At least ten counts were recorded for this clonotype. This rearrangement joins TRBV3-1 to TRBJ2-4, with D uncertain. The CDR3 covers 15 residues. Germline V CDR1 and CDR2: LGHDT, YNNKEL (reference sequence). Trimming pared 0 bases from V and 0 bases from J, leaving 6 bases between. DNA for the CDR3: TGTGCCAGCAGCCAAGAACAGACAGCCAAAAACATTCAGTACTTC. Its protein is CASSQEQTAKNIQYF.

The rearrangement uses TRBV28 and TRBJ1-4, with TRBD1 matching 8 bases. CDR1 and CDR2 (germline): MDHEN, SYDVKM. With 6 bases clipped from V and 8 bases from J, the junction kept 11 bases outside the gene matches. The CDR3 spans 15 residues. CDR3 sequence reads: CASSEPGGAEEKLFF. CDR3 coding DNA: TGTGCCAGCAGCGAACCAGGGGGCGCGGAAGAAAAACTGTTTTTT.

The chain links TRBV20-1 to TRBJ1-5, with D possibly TRBD1 on 6 matching bases. CDR1 is DFQATT, CDR2 SNEGSKA, per germline (reference sequence). The CDR3 is made up of 15 amino acids. V dropped 3 bases and J dropped 6 bases, with 18 bases sitting between them. The CDR3, as DNA: TGCAGTGCTAGTGTCCCGGGACACCCGACTCAGCCCCAGCATTTT. Its translation is CSASVPGHPTQPQHF.

This clonotype came up many times. The chain combines TRBV5-1 with TRBJ2-5; TRBD2 agrees at 11 bases. The CDR3 has 15 amino acids. J was trimmed by 4 bases and V by 1 base; bases with no gene match: 3. CDR1 and CDR2 (germline): SGHRS, YFSETQ. CDR3 DNA: TGCGCCAGCAGCTTGTCTAGCGGGGGGAGAGAGACCCAGTACTTC. It translates to CASSLSSGGRETQYF.

This clonotype has a single count. A much larger clone lies a single base off, so this may be a read error. The chain is built from TRBV19 and TRBJ2-4; D possibly corresponds to TRBD2 (6 bases). Germline CDR1 reads LNHDA; CDR2 reads SQIVND (reference sequence). The length of the CDR3 is 15 residues. The CDR3 nucleotides read TGTGCCACTAGTACCGGGACTTTAGCCAAAAACATTCAGTACTTC. Translating gives CATSTGTLAKNIQYF.

This clonotype was observed a handful of times. The chain combines TRBV18 with TRBJ2-5; tentatively, D is TRBD1 (6 bases). Trimming left V 5 bases short and J 5 bases short, with 12 bases between. The CDR3 consists of 13 residues. Germline loops: CDR1 KGHSH, CDR2 LQKENI. CDR3 sequence reads: CASSTGSGETQYF. CDR3 nucleotides: TGTGCCAGCTCAACAGGGTCGGGGGAGACCCAGTACTTC.

This clonotype appeared many times. The CDR3: CASRELAGGLEQYF. The CDR3, as DNA: TGTGCCAGCAGGGAACTAGCGGGGGGGCTCGAGCAGTACTTC. V is TRBV6-5 and J is TRBJ2-7; 13 positions match TRBD2. With V trimmed by 6 bases and J by 6 bases, 5 bases remained unmatched. Germline V gives CDR1 MNHEY, CDR2 SVGAGI. The CDR3 is 14 amino acids.

This clonotype showed up just a few times. The chain links TRBV5-1 to TRBJ2-2, with 9 nucleotides matching TRBD2. Germline V lookup: CDR1 SGHRS, CDR2 YFSETQ. The CDR3 is 15 amino acids. V trimming: 4 bases; J trimming: 5 bases; junction bases outside the gene matches: 6. CDR3 in amino acids: CASSTLAGETGELFF. In DNA, the CDR3 is TGCGCCAGCAGCACATTAGCGGGGGAGACCGGGGAGCTGTTTTTT. The full variable domain, in which reference TRBV5-1 and TRBJ2-2 provide the parts outside the CDR3, is KAGVTQTPRYLIKTRGQQVTLSCSPISGHRSVSWYQQTPGQGLQFLFEYFSETQRNKGNFPGRFSGRQFSNSRSEMNVSTLELGDSALYLCASSTLAGETGELFFGEGSRLTVL.

This clonotype was recorded at least ten times. This rearrangement joins TRBV18 to TRBJ1-2, with no clear D. Trimming left V 3 bases short and J 3 bases short, with 8 bases between. CDR1 KGHSH and CDR2 LQKENI come from the germline V gene. The CDR3 length is 13 residues. The CDR3 nucleotides are TGTGCCAGCTCACCCGACGGCTACTATGGCTACACCTTC. Residues: CASSPDGYYGYTF. The full variable domain, completed using reference TRBV18 and TRBJ1-2, is NAGVMQNPRHLVRRRGQEARLRCSPMKGHSHVYWYRQLPEEGLKFMVYLQKENIIDESGMPKERFSAEFPKEGPSILRIQQVVRGDSAAYFCASSPDGYYGYTFGSGTRLTVV.

Many counts were recorded for this clonotype. This chain uses TRBV7-6 with TRBJ1-5; the D is unclear. Germline values: CDR1 SGHVS, CDR2 FNYEAQ. This CDR3 region has 15 residues. The V and J ends lost 0 bases and 3 bases respectively, with 9 bases between them. The CDR3 loop reads CASSLASGFNQPQHF. The CDR3 DNA sequence: TGTGCCAGCAGCTTAGCGTCGGGGTTCAATCAGCCCCAGCATTTT.

This clonotype showed up many times. The chain couples TRBV25-1 to TRBJ2-5; TRBD1 aligns across 10 bases. There are 15 residues in the CDR3. Per the germline V gene, CDR1 is MGHDK and CDR2 is SYGVNS. V was pared by 5 bases and J by 4 bases, with 7 bases of the junction left unmatched. The CDR3 region has the DNA TGTGCCAGCAGTCAGCCGACAGGGGGCGGAGAGACCCAGTACTTC. Encoded protein: CASSQPTGGGETQYF. Based on the CDR3 plus reference TRBV25-1 and TRBJ2-5, the full variable domain is EADIYQTPRYLVIGTGKKITLECSQTMGHDKMYWYQQDPGMELHLIHYSYGVNSTEKGDLSSESTVSRIRTEHFPLTLESARPSHTSQYLCASSQPTGGGETQYFGPGTRLLVL.

The J gene is TRBJ2-5, the V gene TRBV5-1; no clear D gene. In germline, CDR1 is SGHRS, CDR2 YFSETQ. Trimming shortened V by 6 bases and J by 0 bases, and 12 bases separated the two germline ends. The CDR3 sequence is 14 residues long. The CDR3 DNA reads TGCGCCAGCATCCCAGGCGAAGACCAAGAGACCCAGTACTTC. Residues: CASIPGEDQETQYF.

The sample holds many counts of this clonotype. The V gene is TRBV5-1, the J gene TRBJ2-5; tentatively, D is TRBD1 (6 bases). The germline V and J ends were trimmed by 4 bases and 2 bases, with 15 bases remaining between them. Per the germline V gene, CDR1 is SGHRS and CDR2 is YFSETQ. The CDR3 consists of 15 residues. This CDR3 reads CASSPGARGQETQYF. The CDR3 DNA reads TGCGCCAGCAGCCCAGGAGCGAGGGGGCAAGAGACCCAGTACTTC.